Each of the 26 T cell receptor beta chains below was sequenced from the same sample in a study of T cell changes during pregnancy in multiple sclerosis. Here immunoSEQ multiplex PCR was the method, and the copy in TCRdb shows in-frame clones only, minus some. The sample contains tens of thousands of clones, 93% of which appear only once. This sample comprised CD8+ T cells from peripheral blood mononuclear cells, obtained in the third trimester of pregnancy. The receptors originated from a female donor with multiple sclerosis, enrolled in a pregnancy study.

This rearrangement joins TRBV19 to TRBJ2-1; 8 positions agree with TRBD2. Germline V gene sequence: CDR1 LNHDA, CDR2 SQIVND (reference sequence). CDR3 length: 18 residues. Germline trimming cut 5 bases from V and 2 bases from J; bases unmatched to any gene: 14. The CDR3 reads CASSRALAGDHTYNEQFF. The CDR3 nucleotides read TGTGCCAGTAGTCGTGCCCTAGCGGGCGACCACACCTACAATGAGCAGTTCTTC.

The V gene is TRBV5-8, the J gene TRBJ2-2; D ambiguous. V lost 0 bases and J 1 base, leaving 10 bases between the germline ends. This CDR3 contains 16 residues. CDR1 is SGHTS and CDR2 is YDEGEE in the germline V gene. CDR3: CASSLVGQVNTGELFF. Written as DNA, the CDR3 is TGTGCCAGCAGCTTGGTTGGCCAGGTGAACACCGGGGAGCTGTTTTTT.

This rearrangement joins TRBV4-3 to TRBJ2-2; D may be TRBD1 (5 bases). The length of the CDR3 is 13 residues. Germline CDR1 is LGHNA and CDR2 is YSLEER. Trimming shortened V by 0 bases and J by 6 bases, and 5 bases separated the two germline ends. The CDR3 here is CASSQETAGELFF. The CDR3 DNA is TGCGCCAGCAGCCAAGAGACAGCCGGGGAGCTGTTTTTT.

The chain couples TRBV6-1 to TRBJ1-4, with TRBD1 matching 7 bases. The CDR3 covers 17 residues. The V gene end was trimmed by 3 bases and the J gene end by 6 bases; junction bases not matched to a gene: 13. Germline V gene sequence: CDR1 MNHNS, CDR2 SASEGT. The CDR3 sequence is CASSDNNRGQTYEKLFF. CDR3 in DNA: TGTGCCAGCAGTGATAACAACAGGGGTCAGACATATGAAAAACTGTTTTTT.

The rearrangement uses TRBV4-1 and TRBJ1-2; 10 positions agree with TRBD1. This CDR3 is built from 16 residues. V was clipped by 0 bases and J by 6 bases; unmatched bases: 7. CDR1 is MGHRA and CDR2 is YSYEKL in the germline V gene. Here the CDR3 reads CASSQDYQGTGDGYTF. DNA for the CDR3: TGCGCCAGCAGCCAAGATTATCAAGGGACAGGGGATGGCTACACCTTC.

The rearrangement joins TRBV6-1 to TRBJ1-1; possible D gene TRBD1, 6 bases. V shed 1 base and J shed 5 bases, with 14 bases lying between them. The CDR3 is 15 amino acids. Germline assignment: CDR1 MNHNS and CDR2 SASEGT. The CDR3, as DNA: TGTGCCAGCAGTGAAGTCGGAGGGGGGGGGACTGAAGCTTTCTTT. The encoded protein is CASSEVGGGGTEAFF.

The rearrangement joins TRBV10-2 to TRBJ2-5; D remains unclear. The V and J ends lost 3 bases and 4 bases respectively, with 15 bases between them. The CDR3 spans 15 residues. The germline gives CDR1 WSHSY, CDR2 SAAADI. CDR3 in DNA: TGCGCCAGCAGTGACGATGGGTTACCAGGAGAGACCCAGTACTTC. Translated, it gives CASSDDGLPGETQYF.

The count of this clone is one. DNA for the CDR3: TGTGCCAGCTCACCACGGGGGGGCAAGAGCACAGATACGCAGTATTTT. The encoded protein is CASSPRGGKSTDTQYF. The chain carries TRBV18 and TRBJ2-3, with a possible D match to TRBD2 (7 bases). Germline CDR1 is KGHSH and CDR2 is LQKENI. The CDR3 is 16 amino acids. Trimming removed 1 base from V and 0 bases from J, with 11 bases in between.

The V gene is TRBV29-1, the J gene TRBJ2-1; 10 positions match TRBD1. The CDR3 runs 16 residues. V lost 7 bases and J lost 3; bases outside the gene matches: 12. Germline values: CDR1 SQVTM, CDR2 ANQGSEA. DNA for the CDR3: TGCAGCGCATTGTATCGACAGGGGGCAGGCTACAATGAGCAGTTCTTC. This encodes CSALYRQGAGYNEQFF.

This chain joins TRBV19 and TRBJ2-1; D perhaps matches TRBD2 (6 bases). The germline V gene encodes CDR1 LNHDA and CDR2 SQIVND (reference sequence). Trimming cost V 5 bases and J 5 bases, with 13 bases left between them. The CDR3 is 14 residues long. CDR3 amino acids: CASSLGRGNNEQFF. The CDR3 DNA is TGTGCCAGTAGTCTCGGTCGGGGGAACAATGAGCAGTTCTTC.

The rearrangement links TRBV28 to TRBJ2-2; perhaps TRBD1 as D (6 bases). From germline, CDR1 is MDHEN and CDR2 SYDVKM. CDR3 length: 12 amino acids. V lost 11 bases, J lost 0 bases, and 7 bases lay in between. CDR3 amino acids: CAAGANTGELFF. For the CDR3, the DNA is TGTGCCGCAGGGGCGAACACCGGGGAGCTGTTTTTT.

This chain uses TRBV19 with TRBJ2-1; 15 nucleotides align to TRBD2. The V gene's germline CDR1 is LNHDA and CDR2 SQIVND (reference sequence). After removal of 3 bases from V and 6 bases from J, the junction contained 9 bases not matched to a gene. This CDR3 contains 18 residues. The CDR3 spells CASSILPGLAGGGNEQFF. DNA of the CDR3: TGTGCCAGTAGTATTCTACCGGGACTAGCGGGAGGAGGCAATGAGCAGTTCTTC.

J is TRBJ2-7 and V is TRBV9, with D tentatively TRBD2 (5 bases). Trimming pared 4 bases from V and 3 bases from J, leaving 11 bases between. The germline V gene has CDR1 SGDLS and CDR2 YYNGEE. CDR3 length: 13 amino acids. CDR3 coding DNA: TGTGCCAGCAGCCCGGGGTCCGGCTACGAGCAGTACTTC. Translated: CASSPGSGYEQYF.

V gene TRBV27 combines with J gene TRBJ2-7; the match to TRBD2 covers 7 bases. This CDR3 is built from 14 residues. V trimming: 3 bases; J trimming: 3 bases; junction bases outside the gene matches: 5. CDR1 and CDR2 (germline): MNHEY, SMNVEV (reference sequence). The CDR3 spells CASSLGRESYEQYF. CDR3 nucleotides: TGTGCCAGCAGTTTGGGGCGGGAGAGCTACGAGCAGTACTTC.

V gene TRBV19 combines with J gene TRBJ2-1, with D perhaps TRBD1 (5 bases). The ends were cut back, 3 bases at V and 3 bases at J, with 12 bases in the middle. This CDR3 region has 15 residues. Germline CDR1 and CDR2: LNHDA and SQIVND (reference sequence). The CDR3 nucleotides read TGTGCCAGTAGTATGGGGCAGCTTTTCTACAATGAGCAGTTCTTC. It translates to CASSMGQLFYNEQFF.

V usage is TRBV27 and J usage is TRBJ2-1, with a tentative D call TRBD2 (6 bases). V was cut by 5 bases and J by 6 bases, with 14 bases left in between. The CDR3 runs 14 residues. Looked up from germline, CDR1 is MNHEY and CDR2 is SMNVEV (reference sequence). The CDR3 DNA sequence: TGTGCCAGCAGTGCGGGAAGCCCTGGCAATGAGCAGTTCTTC. Its translation is CASSAGSPGNEQFF.

For the CDR3, the DNA is TGTGCCAGCAGCCGAGACAGGGCTAACTATGGCTACACCTTC. As protein: CASSRDRANYGYTF. The chain carries TRBV7-2 and TRBJ1-2; the match to TRBD1 covers 7 bases. Trimming at V came to 5 bases and at J to 0 bases, leaving 3 bases not matched to a gene. The germline V gene has CDR1 SGHTA and CDR2 FQGNSA. The CDR3 covers 14 residues.

This clone came up once. The CDR3 sequence: CASRTLAGHYEQYF. The CDR3 bases are TGTGCCAGCAGGACGCTAGCGGGCCACTACGAGCAGTACTTC. V gene TRBV2 combines with J gene TRBJ2-5, with 8 bases that match TRBD2. The end of the DNA aligns better with TRBJ2-7, so the J call may be wrong. The V gene's germline CDR1 is SNHLY and CDR2 FYNNEI. The CDR3 spans 14 residues.

The chain recombines TRBV30 with TRBJ2-5, with D possibly TRBD1 on 6 matching bases. In germline, CDR1 is GTSNPN, CDR2 SVGIG (reference sequence). There are 14 residues in the CDR3. Trimming pared 1 base from V and 2 bases from J, leaving 11 bases between. The CDR3 nucleotides read TGTGCCTGGAGTGAACAGGGTTTACAAGAGACCCAGTACTTC. The encoded protein is CAWSEQGLQETQYF.

This chain uses TRBV7-9 with TRBJ2-2; D may be TRBD2 (5 bases). In germline, CDR1 is SEHNR, CDR2 FQNEAQ (reference sequence). V lost 3 bases, J lost 9 bases, and 8 bases lay in between. The CDR3 loop spans 12 amino acids. The CDR3 loop is CASSLGERELFF. Written as DNA, the CDR3 is TGTGCCAGCAGCTTGGGAGAGAGGGAGCTGTTTTTT.

The CDR3 is CASRGRHYGYTF. The DNA for the CDR3 is TGTGCCAGCAGGGGCAGACACTATGGCTACACCTTC. The chain carries TRBV2 and TRBJ1-2, with D unclear. Per germline, CDR1 SNHLY and CDR2 FYNNEI. The CDR3 consists of 12 residues. V was shortened by 6 bases and J by 3 bases, with 8 bases between the two germline ends.

The chain uses TRBV6-5 and TRBJ2-3; D perhaps matches TRBD2 (6 bases). This CDR3 is built from 14 residues. CDR1 and CDR2 from the germline V gene are MNHEY and SVGAGI. V dropped 2 bases and J dropped 2 bases, with 8 bases sitting between them. This CDR3 reads CASSYMGLTDTQYF. Written as DNA, the CDR3 is TGTGCCAGCAGTTACATGGGACTCACAGATACGCAGTATTTT.

The chain carries TRBV18 and TRBJ2-7, with TRBD2 matching over 15 bases. The CDR3 is 16 residues long. The germline CDR1 and CDR2 sequences are KGHSH and LQKENI. The V and J ends lost 6 bases and 6 bases, in that order; junction bases with no gene match: 9. The CDR3 sequence: CASSPGLAGGPGEQYF. The CDR3 nucleotides read TGTGCCAGCTCCCCCGGACTAGCGGGAGGGCCTGGCGAGCAGTACTTC.

The chain joins TRBV30 to TRBJ1-2; 8 bases map to TRBD1. CDR3 size: 15 residues. The germline gives CDR1 GTSNPN, CDR2 SVGIG (reference sequence). Germline trimming cut 3 bases from V and 1 base from J; bases unmatched to any gene: 7. DNA of the CDR3: TGTGCCTGGAGGGGGCACAGGGGGGATAACTATGGCTACACCTTC. Its translation: CAWRGHRGDNYGYTF.

The rearrangement joins TRBV4-2 to TRBJ2-7; TRBD2 agrees at 7 bases. CDR1 and CDR2 from the germline V gene are LGHNA and YNFKEQ. This CDR3 contains 15 residues. The J segment lost 3 bases and the V segment lost 1 base, leaving 6 bases of the junction unmatched. CDR3 DNA: TGTGCCAGCAGCCAAGCTTTCGCGGGAGACTACGAGCAGTACTTC. Residues: CASSQAFAGDYEQYF.

V usage is TRBV7-9 and J usage is TRBJ2-1; 7 nucleotides line up with TRBD1. Germline loops: CDR1 SEHNR, CDR2 FQNEAQ (reference sequence). The V segment lost 4 bases and the J segment 4 bases; nucleotides outside the gene matches: 4. CDR3 length equals 14 residues. The CDR3 bases are TGTGCCAGCAGCTCGGGACAGAAGTACAATGAGCAGTTCTTC. Translation: CASSSGQKYNEQFF. The whole variable domain, filled in from reference TRBV7-9 and TRBJ2-1, reads DTGVSQNPRHKITKRGQNVTFRCDPISEHNRLYWYRQTLGQGPEFLTYFQNEAQLEKSRLLSDRFSAERPKGSFSTLEIQRTEQGDSAMYLCASSSGQKYNEQFFGPGTRLTVL.